What follows are 9 T cell receptor beta chains derived from one specimen sequenced in a study of T-cell memory formation after mild COVID-19. TCRdb re-called the 5' RACE reads with MiXCR, one entry per CDR3 protein. Of 250,000 to 350,000 distinct CDR3 sequences in the sample, around 19% were seen once. The sequenced sample consisted of PBMCs or a T cell subset sorted from them (not recorded which). The source is a man aged 18 to 29 who had mild COVID-19 (a few samples of this study predate the infection). Cell type and time point are not known.

The chain combines TRBV27 with TRBJ1-1; 7 bases map to TRBD1. The CDR3 has 17 residues. Germline lookup yields CDR1 MNHEY and CDR2 SMNVEV (reference sequence). The V gene end was trimmed by 8 bases and the J gene end by 4 bases; junction bases not matched to a gene: 19. The CDR3 is CASFTAGGFGGATEAFF. The CDR3 region has the DNA TGTGCCAGCTTCACAGCAGGGGGTTTCGGGGGCGCCACTGAAGCTTTCTTT.

This clonotype has a handful of counts. The chain combines TRBV21-1 with TRBJ2-3; the table's D call of TRBD1 was not tested on the DNA. TRBV21-1 is a pseudogene segment. The length of the CDR3 is 19 residues. This CDR3 is CASSRSSGQVFWGTDTQYF. CDR3 sequence (DNA): TGTGCCAGCAGCAGGAGCTCGGGACAGGTCTTTTGGGGCACAGATACGCAGTATTTT.

This clonotype was recorded at least ten times. The chain uses TRBV6-5 and TRBJ1-2; 12 bases align to TRBD1. The CDR3 spans 16 residues. CDR1 is MNHEY, CDR2 SVGAGI, per germline. V shed 2 bases, J shed 8 bases, and the junction held 9 bases outside the gene matches. CDR3 DNA sequence: TGTGCCAGCAGTTACGAGTGGGACAGGGGGCTGGGCGGCTACACCTTC. Amino acids: CASSYEWDRGLGGYTF.

This clonotype has a single count. V is TRBV25-1 and J is TRBJ2-5; a weak D match, TRBD1 (5 bases). The ends were cut back, 1 base at V and 9 bases at J, with 15 bases in the middle. In germline, CDR1 is MGHDK, CDR2 SYGVNS. This CDR3 has 14 residues. CDR3 nucleotides: TGTGCCAGCAGTGAATTGTCACGGGTCAGGGCCCAGTACTTC. Protein sequence: CASSELSRVRAQYF.

The chain has TRBV7-9 and TRBJ2-3; TRBD2 matches at 8 bases. There are 15 residues in the CDR3. The ends lost 5 bases at V and 3 bases at J; junction bases unmatched: 7. Germline-derived CDR1 and CDR2 are SEHNR and FQNEAQ (reference sequence). The CDR3 loop reads CASSPGTSVTDTQYF. The CDR3 DNA reads as TGTGCCAGCAGCCCCGGGACTAGTGTTACAGATACGCAGTATTTT.

This clonotype showed up just a few times. The chain employs TRBV9 and TRBJ2-1, with 8 nucleotides matching TRBD1. The CDR3 runs to 15 residues. Germline V CDR1 and CDR2: SGDLS, YYNGEE. The J segment lost 8 bases and the V segment lost 4 bases, leaving 11 bases of the junction unmatched. The CDR3 protein is CASSLLQGARDEQFF. The CDR3 nucleotides are TGTGCCAGCAGCCTCCTTCAGGGGGCGCGGGATGAGCAGTTCTTC.

This sequence joins TRBV28 and TRBJ1-2; D not resolved. The germline V gene has CDR1 MDHEN and CDR2 SYDVKM. V was trimmed by 8 bases and J by 7 bases, leaving 26 bases between them. The CDR3 is 16 residues long. The CDR3 nucleotides read TGTGCCAGCGAAACCGGGTCAGACTCTAGGATGGGTGGCTACACCTTC. Residues: CASETGSDSRMGGYTF.

The V and J genes are TRBV19 and TRBJ2-1, with D possibly matching TRBD2 (5 bases). Trimming took off 11 bases at V and 7 bases at J, with 12 bases between the two ends. This CDR3 is built from 11 residues. Germline V gene lookup returns CDR1 LNHDA and CDR2 SQIVND (reference sequence). CDR3 sequence (DNA): TGTGCCCGAAAAACGGGGAATGAGCAGTTCTTC. It is translated as CARKTGNEQFF.

This clonotype was picked up a small number of times. This chain joins TRBV11-2 and TRBJ2-1; 8 positions agree with TRBD1. The V segment lost 4 bases and the J segment 15 bases; nucleotides outside the gene matches: 14. Germline CDR1 and CDR2: SGHAT and FQNNGV. This CDR3 is built from 14 residues. CDR3 amino acids: CASSSPGTGGVPFF. The CDR3 bases are TGTGCCAGCAGCTCCCCCGGGACAGGCGGAGTTCCGTTCTTC.